This T cell receptor beta chain was captured by sequencing in a study of T cell responses to AZD1222 COVID-19 vaccine (dated by TCRdb to the early 2020s). Context from the whole study: A total of over 230 trial participants underwent TCR sequencing, of whom about 210 received two doses of AZD1222 and about 26 received two doses of the MenACWY control vaccine. Trial participants were enrolled into age subgroups of 18-55, 56-69 and 70-plus years, which contained about 150, 28 and 57 TCR-sequenced participants, respectively.

The CDR3 regions of human TCRbeta chains were analyzed by immunosequencing. Concerning the study's data processing: Repertoire TCRs were checked for matches against a reference library of SARS-CoV-2-specific TCRs that had been generated using the MIRA antigen-specificity platform. Breadth was defined as the fraction of unique TCRs that were SARS-CoV-2-associated. Depth was defined as the fraction of total T cells that were SARS-CoV-2-associated. Using the MIRA data, each spike-specific TCR was assigned both to the spike region to which the TCR was reactive and to a CD4 or CD8 class. Log10-transformed breadth and depth values were compared by one-way ANOVA with Sidak's multiple comparisons tests. TCRdb holds this immuneACCESS table with in-frame rearrangements only. Some clones are missing; in checked studies, unresolved V genes explain under half, and the rest has no known cause. V and J calls and clone size are copied from that table; D and trimming were computed from the DNA. A total of under 150,000 clones appear in this sample, around 90% of them only once. Jointly, the top ten make up around 2.8% of the sample.

For CDR1 and CDR2, the germline V gene lists MNHNS and SASEGT. From its cysteine to its phenylalanine, the CDR3 spans 16 amino acids. The CDR3 DNA has 48 bases and is translated from base 1. V gives up 1 base and J gives up 2 bases, and the segment between their germline ends measures 12 bases. About this clone itself: There is no known antigen for this receptor. There are no base qualities to consult, and no much larger clone falls within one base.

Broader findings and caveats from the paper: After two AZD1222 doses, spike-specific TCR breadth and depth were significantly higher than at day 0 and than in MenACWY recipients. Only a handful of AZD1222 recipients were SARS-CoV-2 seropositive at baseline, limiting conclusions about previously exposed vaccinees. Epitopes outside the regions mutated in the B.1.351 and B.1.1.7 variants were reportedly recognized by nearly half of the unique spike-specific TCRs. The 56-69-year group was small, and its depth increase did not reach significance, likely because of low power. Because no samples from the day 14 peak response were available, repertoires could be characterized only after the peak T cell response. CD4 TCRs associated with the vaccine covered the entire spike protein, and the dominant responses were in regions 160-218 and 743-854. Most participants were white British and females outnumbered males, and the authors suggested that clonal diversity may have been underestimated.

The time point tag for this specimen amounts to: baseline before first vaccination. The sample's treatment or condition label, in plain terms: meningococcal conjugate vaccine given as trial control. The vaccinee samples were drawn from two UK trials, COV001 and COV002, one of which was a single-blind randomized controlled phase 2/3 trial testing AZD1222 (ChAdOx1 nCoV-19) in healthy adults. Trial participant PBMC samples were collected at day 0 and day 28 after the second dose for TCRbeta chain sequencing. Here the sequenced sample was peripheral blood, taken on day 0 of MenACWY control vaccination. This sequence was found in an adult in good health. The rearrangement joined TRBV6-1 to TRBJ1-5; perhaps TRBD1 is the D gene, with 6 bases matching. The nucleotides are TGTGCCAGCAGTGAAGTACAGGGCCCCCGCAATCAGCCCCAGCATTTT. Its translation reads: CASSEVQGPRNQPQHF.